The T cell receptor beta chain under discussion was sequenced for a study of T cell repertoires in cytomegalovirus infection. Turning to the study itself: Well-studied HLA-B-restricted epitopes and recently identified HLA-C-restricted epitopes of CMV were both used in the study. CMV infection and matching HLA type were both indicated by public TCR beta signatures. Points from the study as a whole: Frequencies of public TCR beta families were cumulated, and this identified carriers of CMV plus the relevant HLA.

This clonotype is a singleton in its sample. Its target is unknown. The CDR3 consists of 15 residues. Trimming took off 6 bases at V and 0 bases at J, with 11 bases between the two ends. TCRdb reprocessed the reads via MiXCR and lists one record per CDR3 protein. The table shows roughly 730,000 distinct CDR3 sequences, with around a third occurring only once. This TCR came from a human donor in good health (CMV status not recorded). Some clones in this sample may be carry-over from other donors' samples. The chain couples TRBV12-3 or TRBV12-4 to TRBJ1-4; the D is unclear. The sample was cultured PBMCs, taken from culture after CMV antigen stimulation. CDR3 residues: CASRPDVATNEKLFF. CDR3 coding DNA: TGTGCCAGCAGGCCGGACGTTGCAACTAATGAAAAACTGTTTTTT.